The present T cell receptor (beta chain) was sequenced within a study of blood T cell repertoires in COVID-19 (dated by TCRdb to about 2020). Regarding the study in general: Samples covering the acute and convalescent phases of COVID-19 were provided by collaborators in the United States, Italy and Spain. The material from the prospective study consisted of cDNA or gDNA derived from T cells, B-cell-depleted T cells, or PBMCs. Subjects who had been exposed to COVID-19, were actively infected with it, or had recovered from it provided the deeply sampled blood TCRbeta repertoires that made up the dataset. The repertoires were released in a freely available public database meant as a resource for research on the immune response to SARS-CoV-2. Samples were obtained from the ongoing ImmuneRACE study (first 160 participants) and from about 1,300 subjects provided by 6 global collaborators. Sample metadata almost always included a de-identified subject ID, COVID-19 status, age in years and sex. HLA class I and class II types, where available, came from metadata supplied by the sample provider rather than from assay-based typing. Results and caveats for the whole study, not just this receptor: The amount of clinical and demographic metadata varied by source and participant and was provided uncurated.

The immunoSEQ Assay, a bias-controlled multiplex PCR, was used to amplify TCRbeta CDR3 regions from genomic DNA. The paper's data handling went like this. Nucleated cell counts per sample were estimated from amplification of reference gene primers within the assay. To quantify the absolute abundance of each unique TCRbeta CDR3 rearrangement, sequence reads were collapsed and filtered. For each sample, productive Simpson clonality was calculated as the square root of Simpson's diversity index across productive rearrangements. Held by TCRdb, this immuneACCESS table contains in-frame sequences only and omits some clones. Under half of the omission traces to an unresolved V gene where checked; the cause of the rest is unknown. Clonal size and the V and J genes are those of that table, whereas D and trimming came from the DNA. The sample records about 61,000 clones, 75% to 95% of which are singletons. In total, the top ten clones hold roughly 8.1% of the sample.

From a lookup of the germline V gene (reference sequence), CDR1 and CDR2 are MNHNY and SVGAGI. V is clipped by 9 bases and J by 0 bases, and the sequence between their germline boundaries is 11 bases long. The CDR3, from cysteine to phenylalanine, totals 14 residues. The read is trimmed to its CDR3 DNA, 42 bases read in frame from base 1. Each collaborating institution followed its own protocols to collect whole blood in K2EDTA tubes. Collaborator samples were shipped for TCRbeta analysis as frozen whole blood, isolated PBMCs, or DNA extracted from either sample type. Regarding this clone: Its recognized antigen is unknown. Within one base of it there is no much larger clone, and no base qualities were kept.

The chain links TRBV6-6 with TRBJ2-2; the best D guess is TRBD1, with 6 bases matching. Sequencing was carried out using peripheral blood. The origin of this receptor is a human donor in a cohort sampled during active COVID-19. For the CDR3, the sequence is CASDRPANTGELFF. Read as DNA, the sequence is TGTGCCAGTGACAGGCCCGCGAACACCGGGGAGCTGTTTTTT.